This TCR beta chain was recovered during a study of shared clonotypes between healthy human individuals (TCRdb year 2020). A note on the overall study: The cohort comprised a couple of women and a few men aged 18 to 49 years. To estimate repertoire size and how much clonotype sharing occurs between individuals, the study deeply sequenced the blood TCR repertoires of five or six healthy adults. Per donor, leukapheresis produced somewhere between about 0.94 and 9.5 billion PBMCs. Different laboratories and diverse techniques were used to prepare libraries and sequence TCR repertoires, to increase sequencing depth and limit assay-specific biases. For each donor, three plates each were used for CD4 naive and CD4 memory, two plates were used for CD8 naive, and one plate was used for CD8 memory.

Trimming removed 0 bases from V and 5 bases from J, leaving 14 bases between the germline ends. From a lookup of the germline V gene (reference sequence), CDR1 and CDR2 are LNHNV and YYDKDF. Taken from cysteine to phenylalanine, the CDR3 has 15 residues. The read is trimmed to its CDR3 DNA, 45 bases read in frame from base 1. Broader findings and caveats from the paper: Larger estimated clonotype richness was generally found for naive subsets than for memory subsets. Sharing across four donors was observed for approximately 5% of naive CD4, 3% to 3.5% of naive CD8, 2.3% of memory CD4, and roughly 0.43% of memory CD8 clonotypes. Rarefaction of sorted-subset datasets indicated incomplete sequencing despite the large sequencing depth. Higher generation probabilities were observed for clonotypes shared by all four sorted-subset donors than for non-shared clonotypes. Because the study included a small number of donors, the genetic and exposure-history diversity represented was limited. Sampling was restricted to blood, and TCR repertoires in tissue are likely to differ from TCR repertoires in blood. Based on pairwise subsampling, the degree of clonotype sharing among donors was expected to be affected by sequencing depth.

The donors were healthy, HIV-negative adults who had no recently reported acute infections or vaccinations. Only Caucasian adults living in Nashville, Tennessee, USA were represented among the donors. CD4+ T cells were enriched through magnetic negative selection, after which naive cells were positively selected on CD45RA and the remaining negative fraction served as the memory subset. After blood collection by leukapheresis, PBMCs were isolated using Ficoll-Histopaque density gradient centrifugation and then cryopreserved in the vapor phase of liquid nitrogen. Analytical flow cytometry was used to check the purity and quantity of each magnetically sorted T cell population. From each sorted fraction, genomic DNA was isolated and quantified by UV absorbance on a Nanodrop 2000c. Of note for this clone: The antigen this receptor binds is unknown. Per-base quality was not reported, and no clone a single base away is much larger than it.

Using the deep immunoSEQ assay, TCR CDR3 regions were amplified from genomic DNA by multiplex PCR. For each cell subset, the extracted genomic DNA was distributed evenly across all wells of several immunoSEQ 96-well plates, and each plate served as one replicate. For sorted subsets, each replicate PCR was loaded with approximately 0.2 ug genomic DNA, equivalent to 32,000 or so T cell genomes. Purified libraries were quantified with a Qubit 3.0 fluorometer, sized on a Bioanalyzer 2100, and re-quantified with the KAPA Library Quantification kit. Every immunoSEQ 96-well plate was sequenced on a separate single-read 150-cycle Illumina NextSeq 550 flow cell. The study's processing was this. Because only junctional sequences without quality scores were contained in the immunoSEQ output, filtering matching that applied to full-length reads could not be performed. Sequences were annotated with PyIR, a Python wrapper for IgBLAST v1.9, using IMGT germline references to assign V/J genes and CDR3. Reads were removed for weak V/J assignments (E-value above 1e-6), missing CDR3, stop codons, out-of-frame junctions, or ambiguous translated residues. V3J clonotypes were defined as sequences sharing an identical inferred V gene, J gene, and CDR3 amino acid sequence. Percentage overlap between repertoires was computed as shared unique clonotypes divided by the size of the smaller repertoire. Richness of each repertoire was evaluated using RTK rarefaction, the Chao1 estimator, and Recon v2.1 estimates of unobserved clonotypes. Generation probabilities for all TCRbeta clonotypes obtained by the gDNA method from a handful of donors were computed using OLGA. TCRdb holds this immuneACCESS table with in-frame rearrangements only. Some clones are missing; in checked studies, unresolved V genes explain under half, and the rest has no known cause. Clone size and V and J calls were adopted from that table, with D and trimming inferred from the DNA. The sample has some 1,100,000 clones on record, around 78% of them singletons. Around 0.47% of the sample rests with the top ten.

The chain joins TRBV15 to TRBJ2-7; the D gene is perhaps TRBD2, from 7 matching bases. The sample comprised memory CD4+ T cells from PBMCs. What the cell subset or site label conveys for this sample: CD45RA-negative fraction. This receptor was obtained from a man younger than 35 in good health. Some clones in this sample may be carry-over from other donors' samples. The base sequence is TGTGCCACCAGCAGAGATCGCGGGGGACACCACGAGCAGTACTTC. This is translated as CATSRDRGGHHEQYF.